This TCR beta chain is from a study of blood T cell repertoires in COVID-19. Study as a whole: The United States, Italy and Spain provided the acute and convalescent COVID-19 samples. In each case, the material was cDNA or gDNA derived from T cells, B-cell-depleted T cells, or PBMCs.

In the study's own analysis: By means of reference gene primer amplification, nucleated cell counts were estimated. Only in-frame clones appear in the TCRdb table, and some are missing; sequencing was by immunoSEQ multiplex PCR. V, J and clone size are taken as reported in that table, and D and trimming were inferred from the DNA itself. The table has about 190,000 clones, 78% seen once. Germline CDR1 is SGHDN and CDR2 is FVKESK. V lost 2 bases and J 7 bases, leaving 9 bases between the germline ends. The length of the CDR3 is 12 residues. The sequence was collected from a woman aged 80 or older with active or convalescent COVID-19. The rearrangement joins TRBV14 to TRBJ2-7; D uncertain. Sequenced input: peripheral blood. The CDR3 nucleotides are TGTGCCAGCAGCCAAAACGCTAGGGAGCAGTACTTC. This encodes CASSQNAREQYF.